The 12 T cell receptor beta chains below come from one sample, sequenced in a study of shared clonotypes between healthy human individuals. Some clones are missing from TCRdb's copy, which holds only in-frame ones; the method was immunoSEQ multiplex PCR. The data show about 2 million clones, around 96% seen once. CD45RO-negative cells were positively selected for CCR7, leaving out terminally differentiated effector memory CD45RA+ cells. The specimen was naive CD8+ T cells sorted from blood. All receptors derive from a young man in good health.

This rearrangement joins TRBV5-3 to TRBJ2-5, with D perhaps TRBD1 (5 bases). TRBV5-3 is an ORF; its function is uncertain. The CDR3 extends over 11 amino acids. The DNA for the CDR3 is TGTGGAGGACGCAGGGCGGAGACCCAGTACTTC. Translating gives CGGRRAETQYF.

The rearrangement uses TRBV5-4 and TRBJ2-7; TRBD1 aligns across 7 bases. The CDR3 spans 14 residues. Germline lookup yields CDR1 SGHNT and CDR2 YYREEE (reference sequence). Unmatched junction bases numbered 6, after V lost 4 bases and J lost 2 bases. CDR3 bases: TGTGCCAGCAGCCCGGGACAGAAGACCTACGAGCAGTACTTC. Translated, it gives CASSPGQKTYEQYF.

This clone was found once. The sample holds other DNA sequences that translate to the same CDR3. V is TRBV30 and J is TRBJ2-7; possibly TRBD2 for D (6 bases). The CDR3 length is 12 residues. V shed 1 base and J shed 4 bases, with 8 bases lying between them. The germline V gene has CDR1 GTSNPN and CDR2 SVGIG (reference sequence). The CDR3 sequence: CAWSAGVYEQYF. DNA of the CDR3: TGTGCCTGGAGTGCGGGGGTGTACGAGCAGTACTTC.

This chain uses TRBV18 with TRBJ2-7; D may be TRBD1 or TRBD2 (6 bases each). Germline CDR1 reads KGHSH; CDR2 reads LQKENI. This CDR3 is built from 15 residues. Trimming removed 1 base at V and 4 bases at J, with 14 bases between. DNA for the CDR3: TGTGCCAGCTCACCACGGCGGGACACAGAATACGAGCAGTACTTC. Translation: CASSPRRDTEYEQYF.

This clone appeared a single time. The CDR3 DNA follows: TGTGCCAGCAGTTTCTGGACAGGGGACATCAATGAGCAGTTCTTC. Protein sequence: CASSFWTGDINEQFF. The gene calls are TRBV27 and TRBJ2-1, with 9 nucleotides matching TRBD1. V was pared by 3 bases and J by 6 bases, with 6 bases of the junction left unmatched. The CDR3 runs 15 residues. From germline, CDR1 is MNHEY and CDR2 SMNVEV (reference sequence).

V gene TRBV7-9 combines with J gene TRBJ2-3; D unclear. The CDR3 consists of 12 residues. The V end lost 7 bases, the J end lost 5 bases, and 10 bases lay between the germline ends. CDR1 and CDR2 from the germline V gene are SEHNR and FQNEAQ (reference sequence). The DNA for the CDR3 is TGTGCCAGCACTGGGCGTCTAGATACGCAGTATTTT. It codes for CASTGRLDTQYF.

The chain joins TRBV7-6 to TRBJ1-3; 8 bases line up with TRBD1. The germline gives CDR1 SGHVS, CDR2 FNYEAQ. This CDR3 is built from 15 residues. The J segment lost 4 bases and the V segment lost 4 bases, leaving 6 bases of the junction unmatched. The CDR3 loop reads CASSSTTGVGNTIYF. CDR3 DNA sequence: TGTGCCAGCAGCTCGACGACAGGGGTCGGAAACACCATATATTTT.

The V and J genes are TRBV29-1 and TRBJ1-1, with D tentatively TRBD1 (6 bases). Germline V lookup: CDR1 SQVTM, CDR2 ANQGSEA. The CDR3 extends over 13 amino acids. The V and J ends lost 7 bases and 3 bases respectively, with 15 bases between them. CDR3 protein: CSAAGAQDTEAFF. The CDR3 DNA follows: TGCAGCGCTGCGGGGGCCCAGGACACTGAAGCTTTCTTT.

The V and J genes are TRBV4-3 and TRBJ1-2; TRBD1 matches at 8 bases. CDR3 length equals 15 residues. Germline V gene data show CDR1 as LGHNA and CDR2 as YSLEER. Trimming at V came to 1 base and at J to 6 bases, leaving 7 bases not matched to a gene. The CDR3 region has the DNA TGCGCCAGCAGCCAAGGGGTGACAGGGGCTGATGGCTACACCTTC. It encodes CASSQGVTGADGYTF.

Note on this clone: Different DNA sequences within this sample yield the same CDR3. The chain links TRBV9 to TRBJ2-7; either TRBD1 or TRBD2 may fit D (7 bases each). Germline assignment: CDR1 SGDLS and CDR2 YYNGEE. V gave up 0 bases and J gave up 5 bases, with 12 bases separating them. The CDR3 runs 14 residues. CDR3 nucleotide sequence: TGTGCCAGCAGCGTAGCAGGGGGGGGCCACGAGCAGTACTTC. It encodes CASSVAGGGHEQYF.

Comment on this clone: The sample holds other DNA sequences that translate to the same CDR3. The V call is TRBV7-9, the J call TRBJ1-5; D is uncertain. This CDR3 contains 13 residues. Germline values: CDR1 SEHNR, CDR2 FQNEAQ (reference sequence). V was cut by 5 bases and J by 6 bases, with 11 bases left in between. CDR3 in amino acids: CASSPGGSQPQHF. For the CDR3, the DNA is TGTGCCAGCAGCCCAGGTGGGAGTCAGCCCCAGCATTTT. The variable domain in full, with the rest retrieved from reference TRBV7-9 and TRBJ1-5, is DTGVSQNPRHKITKRGQNVTFRCDPISEHNRLYWYRQTLGQGPEFLTYFQNEAQLEKSRLLSDRFSAERPKGSFSTLEIQRTEQGDSAMYLCASSPGGSQPQHFGDGTRLSIL.

The CDR3 sequence: CASSWGEPGESTDTQYF. For the CDR3, the DNA is TGTGCCAGTAGTTGGGGGGAACCGGGAGAGTCCACAGATACGCAGTATTTT. The gene calls are TRBV19 and TRBJ2-3, with D perhaps TRBD2 (6 bases). The CDR3 has 17 residues. V gave up 5 bases and J gave up 2 bases, with 20 bases separating them. The V gene's germline CDR1 is LNHDA and CDR2 SQIVND (reference sequence).